The subject of this entry is one T cell receptor beta chain. CDR1 and CDR2 from the germline V gene are MGHRA and YSYEKL. This CDR3 contains 15 residues. The ends were cut back, 1 base at V and 0 bases at J, with 10 bases in the middle. The data derive from a study of tumor-infiltrating lymphocytes in localized non-small cell lung cancer. Sequenced by immunoSEQ multiplex PCR; TCRdb stores in-frame clones only, minus some. The profile shows about 16,000 clones, around 73% of them singletons. Sequencing used lung tumor tissue. The chain recombines TRBV4-1 with TRBJ2-7; tentatively, D is TRBD2 (5 bases). This sequence originates from a human donor with non-small cell lung cancer. The chain's CDR3 is CASSQGSGSSYEQYF. DNA for the CDR3: TGCGCCAGCAGCCAAGGTTCTGGGAGCTCCTACGAGCAGTACTTC.